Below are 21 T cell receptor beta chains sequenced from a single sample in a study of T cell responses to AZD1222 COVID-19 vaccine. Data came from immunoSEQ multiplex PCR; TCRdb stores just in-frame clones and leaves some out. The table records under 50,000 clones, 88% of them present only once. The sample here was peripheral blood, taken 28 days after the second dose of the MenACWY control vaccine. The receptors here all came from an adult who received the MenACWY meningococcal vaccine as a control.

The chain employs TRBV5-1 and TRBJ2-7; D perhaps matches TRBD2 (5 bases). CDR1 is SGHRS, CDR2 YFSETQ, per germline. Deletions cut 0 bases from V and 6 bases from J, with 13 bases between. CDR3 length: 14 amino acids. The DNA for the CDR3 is TGCGCCAGCAGCTTGGCCGCCGGGGTCCCCGAGCAGTACTTC. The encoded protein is CASSLAAGVPEQYF.

CDR3 amino acids: CASSLGPPAPPLHF. CDR3 DNA sequence: TGTGCCAGCAGTTTAGGTCCCCCGGCACCCCCCCTCCACTTT. The chain has TRBV28 and TRBJ1-6, with D unclear. This CDR3 spans 14 amino acids. Trimming took off 2 bases at V and 13 bases at J, with 15 bases between the two ends. Germline V gives CDR1 MDHEN, CDR2 SYDVKM.

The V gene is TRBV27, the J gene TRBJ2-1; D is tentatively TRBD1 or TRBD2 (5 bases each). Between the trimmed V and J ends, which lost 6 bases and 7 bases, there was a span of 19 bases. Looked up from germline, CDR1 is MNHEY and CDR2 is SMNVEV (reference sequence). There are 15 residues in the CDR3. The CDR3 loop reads CASRGSGTPENEQFF. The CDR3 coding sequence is TGTGCCAGCAGGGGGTCGGGGACCCCCGAGAATGAGCAGTTCTTC.

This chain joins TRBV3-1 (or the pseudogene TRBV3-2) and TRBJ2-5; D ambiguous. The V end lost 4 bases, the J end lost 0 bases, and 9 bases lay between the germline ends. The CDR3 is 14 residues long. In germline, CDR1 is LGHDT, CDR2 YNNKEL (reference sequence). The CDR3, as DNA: TGTGCCAGCAGCCCAACGCTGTACCAAGAGACCCAGTACTTC. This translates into CASSPTLYQETQYF.

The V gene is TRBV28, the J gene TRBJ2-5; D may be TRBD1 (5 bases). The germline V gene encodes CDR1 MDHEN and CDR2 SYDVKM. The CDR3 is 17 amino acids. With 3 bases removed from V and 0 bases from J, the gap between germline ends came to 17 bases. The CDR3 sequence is CASSFSLGAEYQETQYF. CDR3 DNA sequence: TGTGCCAGCAGTTTCTCCCTAGGGGCTGAGTACCAAGAGACCCAGTACTTC.

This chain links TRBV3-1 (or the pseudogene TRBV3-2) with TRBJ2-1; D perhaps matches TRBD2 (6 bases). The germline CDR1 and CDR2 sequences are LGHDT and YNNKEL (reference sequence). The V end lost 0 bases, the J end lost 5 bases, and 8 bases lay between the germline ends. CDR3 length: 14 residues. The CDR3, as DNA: TGTGCCAGCAGCCAAGAACGGGGGAACAATGAGCAGTTCTTC. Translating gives CASSQERGNNEQFF.

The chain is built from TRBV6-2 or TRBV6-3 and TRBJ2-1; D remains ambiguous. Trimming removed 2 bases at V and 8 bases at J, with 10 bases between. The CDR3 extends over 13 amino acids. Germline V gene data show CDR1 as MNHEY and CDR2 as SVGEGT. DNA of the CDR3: TGTGCCAGCAGTTACCTTTCGGTCTATGAGCAGTTCTTC. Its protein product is CASSYLSVYEQFF.

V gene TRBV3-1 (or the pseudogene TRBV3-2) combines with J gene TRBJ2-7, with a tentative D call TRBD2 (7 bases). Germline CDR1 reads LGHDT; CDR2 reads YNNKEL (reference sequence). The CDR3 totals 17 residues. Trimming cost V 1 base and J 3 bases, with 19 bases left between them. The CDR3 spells CASSQGRAGAVLYEQYF. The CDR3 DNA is TGTGCCAGCAGCCAAGGAAGGGCGGGGGCAGTCCTCTACGAGCAGTACTTC.

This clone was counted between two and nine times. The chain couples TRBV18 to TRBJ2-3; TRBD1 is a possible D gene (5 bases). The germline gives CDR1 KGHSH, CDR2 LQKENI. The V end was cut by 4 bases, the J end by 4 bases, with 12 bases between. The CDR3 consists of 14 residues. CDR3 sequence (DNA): TGTGCCAGCTCACTGACAGTACCGCCAGATACGCAGTATTTT. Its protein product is CASSLTVPPDTQYF.

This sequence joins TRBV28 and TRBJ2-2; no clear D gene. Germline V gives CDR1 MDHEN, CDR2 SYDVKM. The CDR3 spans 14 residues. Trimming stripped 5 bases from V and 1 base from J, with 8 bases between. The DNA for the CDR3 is TGTGCCAGCAGTGTCTCGGGGAACACCGGGGAGCTGTTTTTT. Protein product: CASSVSGNTGELFF.

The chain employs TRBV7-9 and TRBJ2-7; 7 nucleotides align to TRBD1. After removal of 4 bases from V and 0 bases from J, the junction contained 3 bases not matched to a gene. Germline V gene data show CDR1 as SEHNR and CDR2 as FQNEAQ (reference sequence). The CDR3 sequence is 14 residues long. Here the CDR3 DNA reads TGTGCCAGCAGCTCCGGGACAGACTCCTACGAGCAGTACTTC. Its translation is CASSSGTDSYEQYF.

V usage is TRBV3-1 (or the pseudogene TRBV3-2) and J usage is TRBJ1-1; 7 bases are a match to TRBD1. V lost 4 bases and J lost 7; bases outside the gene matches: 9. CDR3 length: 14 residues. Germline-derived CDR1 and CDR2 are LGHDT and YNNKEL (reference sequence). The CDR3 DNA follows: TGTGCCAGCAGCCTACGACAGGGTAGGGGTGAAGCTTTCTTT. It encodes CASSLRQGRGEAFF.

CDR3: CATSDLGQGGDTGELFF. The DNA of the CDR3 is TGTGCCACCAGTGATTTAGGACAGGGGGGAGATACCGGGGAGCTGTTTTTT. The gene calls are TRBV24-1 and TRBJ2-2, with TRBD1 matching over 10 bases. The CDR3 consists of 17 residues. Germline loops: CDR1 KGHDR, CDR2 SFDVKD. V dropped 1 base and J dropped 5; count of bases not matched to a gene: 6.

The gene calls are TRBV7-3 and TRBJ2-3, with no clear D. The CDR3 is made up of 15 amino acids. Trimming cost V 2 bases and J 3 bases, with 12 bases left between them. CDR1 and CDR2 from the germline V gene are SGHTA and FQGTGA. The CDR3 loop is CASSLAGPRTDTQYF. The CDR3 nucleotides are TGTGCCAGCAGCTTAGCCGGGCCGCGGACAGATACGCAGTATTTT.

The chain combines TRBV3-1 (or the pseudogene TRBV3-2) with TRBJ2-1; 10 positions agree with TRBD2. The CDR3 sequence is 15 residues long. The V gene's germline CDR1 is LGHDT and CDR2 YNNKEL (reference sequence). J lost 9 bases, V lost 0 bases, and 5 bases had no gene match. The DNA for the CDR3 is TGTGCCAGCAGCCAAGAGCTAGCGGGAGTGGGTGAGCAGTTCTTC. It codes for CASSQELAGVGEQFF.

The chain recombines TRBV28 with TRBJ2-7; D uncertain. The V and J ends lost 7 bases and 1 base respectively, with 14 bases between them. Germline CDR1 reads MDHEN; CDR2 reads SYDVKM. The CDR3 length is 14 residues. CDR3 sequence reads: CASNAPAVSYEQYF. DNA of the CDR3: TGTGCCAGCAATGCCCCGGCAGTGTCCTACGAGCAGTACTTC.

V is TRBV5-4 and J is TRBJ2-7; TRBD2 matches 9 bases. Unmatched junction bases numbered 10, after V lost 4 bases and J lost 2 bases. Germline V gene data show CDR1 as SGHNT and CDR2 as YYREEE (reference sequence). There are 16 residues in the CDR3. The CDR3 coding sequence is TGTGCCAGCAGCCCCGACCGCCTAGCGGGAACCTACGAGCAGTACTTC. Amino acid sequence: CASSPDRLAGTYEQYF.

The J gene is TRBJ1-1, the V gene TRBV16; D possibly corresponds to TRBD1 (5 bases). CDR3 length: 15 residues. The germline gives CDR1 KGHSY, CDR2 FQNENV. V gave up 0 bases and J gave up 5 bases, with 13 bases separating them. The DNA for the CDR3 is TGTGCCAGCAGCCAATCGACGGGGCTGGGGACTGAAGCTTTCTTT. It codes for CASSQSTGLGTEAFF.

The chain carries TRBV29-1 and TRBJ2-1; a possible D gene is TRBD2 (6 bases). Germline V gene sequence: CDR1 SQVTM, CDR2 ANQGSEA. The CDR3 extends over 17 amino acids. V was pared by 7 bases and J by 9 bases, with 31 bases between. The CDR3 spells CSGNIAENPRIFGEQFF. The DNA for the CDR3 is TGCAGCGGGAACATAGCGGAGAACCCCAGAATTTTTGGTGAGCAGTTCTTC.

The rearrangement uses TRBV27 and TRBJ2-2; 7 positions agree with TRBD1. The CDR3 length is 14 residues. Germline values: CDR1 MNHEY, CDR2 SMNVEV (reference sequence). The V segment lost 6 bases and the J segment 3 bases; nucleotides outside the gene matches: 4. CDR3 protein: CASRGGSDTGELFF. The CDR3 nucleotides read TGTGCCAGCAGAGGGGGCTCGGACACCGGGGAGCTGTTTTTT.

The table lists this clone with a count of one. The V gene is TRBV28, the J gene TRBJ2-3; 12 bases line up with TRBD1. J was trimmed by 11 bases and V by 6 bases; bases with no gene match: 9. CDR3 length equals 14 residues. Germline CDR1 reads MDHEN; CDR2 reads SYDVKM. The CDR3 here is CASRYRDRGRRQYF. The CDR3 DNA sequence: TGTGCCAGCAGATACCGGGACAGGGGGCGCCGGCAGTATTTT.